This T cell receptor (beta chain) was captured by sequencing in a study of CD8 T cells in ankylosing spondylitis. Overall study results and limits: What appeared characteristic of ankylosing spondylitis blood was a TCR beta motif of several highly homologous variants. As reported, disease-linked clones showed significant enrichment in matched ankylosing spondylitis synovial fluid. In synovial fluid and blood from reactive arthritis, some motif variants were previously reported. Disease-linked clones, CD8+, were relatively rare in peripheral blood.

This clonotype was detected many times. The antigen remains undetermined. This CDR3 has 14 residues. The germline V gene encodes CDR1 SGHRS and CDR2 YFSETQ. Trimming cost V 5 bases and J 4 bases, with 15 bases left between them. It was by quantitative 5'-RACE with molecular barcodes that TCR beta libraries were made. Each CDR3 protein is one row after TCRdb ran MiXCR on the 5' RACE reads. The data contain fewer than 400,000 distinct CDR3 sequences, approximately 8% of them seen just once; the ten biggest clones take up roughly 15%. Source material: blood, either unsorted or a sorted T cell fraction (not recorded which). The origin of this receptor is a male donor with ankylosing spondylitis. This chain links TRBV5-1 with TRBJ1-1; possibly TRBD1 for D (5 bases). CDR3 nucleotides: TGCGCCAGCAGTCTGGAGGGGCTCGTCACTGAAGCTTTCTTT. It is translated as CASSLEGLVTEAFF.